This TCR beta chain was obtained from a study of blood T cell repertoires in COVID-19. Whole-study context: The United States, Italy and Spain provided the acute and convalescent COVID-19 samples.

This table comes from immunoSEQ multiplex PCR, and its TCRdb copy is limited to in-frame clones, with some not included. The sample holds around 240,000 clones, about 90% seen once. Exposed enrollees had met someone with a PCR-confirmed or clinician-diagnosed COVID-19 case at some point within the 2 weeks before study entry. The sample comprised PBMCs or T cells enriched from blood (not recorded which). The clonotype was recovered from a man aged 45 to 65 who had been exposed to COVID-19.

CDR3 DNA: TGTGCCAGCAGCCCGACAGGGTTCACTGAAGCTTTCTTT. This codes for CASSPTGFTEAFF. This chain joins TRBV2 and TRBJ1-1, with 7 bases matching TRBD1. The CDR3 consists of 13 residues. With V trimmed by 6 bases and J by 4 bases, 5 bases remained unmatched. Germline CDR1 SNHLY, CDR2 FYNNEI.